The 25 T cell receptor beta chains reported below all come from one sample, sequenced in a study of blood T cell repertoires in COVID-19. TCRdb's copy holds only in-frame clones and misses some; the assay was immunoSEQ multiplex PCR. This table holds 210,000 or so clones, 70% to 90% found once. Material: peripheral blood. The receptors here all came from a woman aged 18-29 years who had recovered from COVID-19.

The DNA for the CDR3 is TGTGCCTGGAGTGTAGGAGTCGTAGGCAATCAGCCCCAGCATTTT. Translating it yields CAWSVGVVGNQPQHF. The rearrangement uses TRBV30 and TRBJ1-5, with unresolved D. CDR1 GTSNPN and CDR2 SVGIG come from the germline V gene (reference sequence). The CDR3 spans 15 residues. V was clipped by 0 bases and J by 2 bases, with 11 bases between them.

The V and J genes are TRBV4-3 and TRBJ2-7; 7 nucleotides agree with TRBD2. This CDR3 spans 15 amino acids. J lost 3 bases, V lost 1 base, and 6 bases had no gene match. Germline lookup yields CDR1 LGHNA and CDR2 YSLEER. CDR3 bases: TGCGCCAGCAGCCAAGCATTCGGACTAGACTACGAGCAGTACTTC. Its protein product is CASSQAFGLDYEQYF.

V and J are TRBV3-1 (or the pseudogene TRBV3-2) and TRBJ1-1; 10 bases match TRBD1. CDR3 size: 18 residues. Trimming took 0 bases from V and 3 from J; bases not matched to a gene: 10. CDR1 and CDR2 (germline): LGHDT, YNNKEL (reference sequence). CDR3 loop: CASSQDRDRGVLDTEAFF. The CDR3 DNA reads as TGTGCCAGCAGCCAAGATAGGGACAGGGGAGTTTTGGACACTGAAGCTTTCTTT.

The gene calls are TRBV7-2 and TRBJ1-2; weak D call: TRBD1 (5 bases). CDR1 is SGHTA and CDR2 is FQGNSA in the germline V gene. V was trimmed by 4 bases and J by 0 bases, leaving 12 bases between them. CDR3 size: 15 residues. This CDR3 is CASSWGGSTNYGYTF. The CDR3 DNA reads TGTGCCAGCAGCTGGGGCGGGAGTACTAACTATGGCTACACCTTC.

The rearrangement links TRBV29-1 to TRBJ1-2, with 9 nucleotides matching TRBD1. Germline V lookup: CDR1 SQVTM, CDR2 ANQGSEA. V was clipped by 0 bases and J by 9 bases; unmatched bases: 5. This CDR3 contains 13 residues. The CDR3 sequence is CSVEDDRGARYTF. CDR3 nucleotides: TGCAGCGTTGAAGACGACAGGGGGGCACGCTACACCTTC.

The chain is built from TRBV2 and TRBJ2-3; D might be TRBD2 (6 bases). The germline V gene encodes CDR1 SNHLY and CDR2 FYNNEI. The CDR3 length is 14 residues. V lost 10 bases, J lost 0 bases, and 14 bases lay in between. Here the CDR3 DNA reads TGTGCCACCTTATCCGGGACTAGCACAGATACGCAGTATTTT. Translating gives CATLSGTSTDTQYF.

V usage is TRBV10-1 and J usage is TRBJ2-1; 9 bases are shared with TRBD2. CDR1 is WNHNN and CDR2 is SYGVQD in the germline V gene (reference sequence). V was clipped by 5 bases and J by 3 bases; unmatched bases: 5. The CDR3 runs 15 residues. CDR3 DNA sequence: TGCGCCAGCAGTTTAGCGGGAGACGGCTACAATGAGCAGTTCTTC. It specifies CASSLAGDGYNEQFF.

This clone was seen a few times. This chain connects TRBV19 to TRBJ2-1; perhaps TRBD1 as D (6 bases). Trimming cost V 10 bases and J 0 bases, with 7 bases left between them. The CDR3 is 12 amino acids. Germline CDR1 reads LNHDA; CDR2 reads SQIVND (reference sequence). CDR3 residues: CATRGSYNEQFF. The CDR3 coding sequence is TGTGCCACCAGGGGCTCCTACAATGAGCAGTTCTTC.

The CDR3 sequence: CASSQDWTGVAFF. DNA of the CDR3: TGTGCCAGCAGCCAAGATTGGACAGGGGTGGCTTTCTTT. The gene calls are TRBV3-1 (or the pseudogene TRBV3-2) and TRBJ1-1; 9 nucleotides agree with TRBD1. The CDR3 is made up of 13 amino acids. With V trimmed by 0 bases and J by 11 bases, 4 bases remained unmatched. CDR1 and CDR2 (germline): LGHDT, YNNKEL (reference sequence).

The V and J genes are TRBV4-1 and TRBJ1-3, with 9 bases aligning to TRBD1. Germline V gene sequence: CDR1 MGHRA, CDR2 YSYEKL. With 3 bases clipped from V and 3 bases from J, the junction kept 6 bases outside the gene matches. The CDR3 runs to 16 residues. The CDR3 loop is CASSHQDRGVGNTIYF. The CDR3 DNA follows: TGCGCCAGCAGCCATCAGGACAGGGGAGTTGGAAACACCATATATTTT.

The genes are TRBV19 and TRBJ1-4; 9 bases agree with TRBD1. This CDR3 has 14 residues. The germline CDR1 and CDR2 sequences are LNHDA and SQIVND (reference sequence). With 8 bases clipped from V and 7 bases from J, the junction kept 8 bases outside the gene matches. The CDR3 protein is CASLLQGAGEKLFF. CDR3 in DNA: TGTGCCAGTCTCCTACAGGGGGCGGGTGAAAAACTGTTTTTT.

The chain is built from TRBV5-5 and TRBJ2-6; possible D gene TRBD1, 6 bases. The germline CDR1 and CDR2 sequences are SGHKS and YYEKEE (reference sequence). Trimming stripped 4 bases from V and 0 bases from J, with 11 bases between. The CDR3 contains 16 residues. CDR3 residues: CASSRIRGSGANVLTF. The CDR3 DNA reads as TGTGCCAGCAGCCGAATCAGGGGCTCTGGGGCCAACGTCCTGACTTTC.

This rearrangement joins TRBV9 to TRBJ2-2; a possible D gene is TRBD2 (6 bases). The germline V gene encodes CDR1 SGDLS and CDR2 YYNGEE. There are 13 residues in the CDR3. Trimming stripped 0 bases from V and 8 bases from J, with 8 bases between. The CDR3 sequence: CASSVVSGGELFF. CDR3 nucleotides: TGTGCCAGCAGCGTAGTTAGCGGTGGGGAGCTGTTTTTT.

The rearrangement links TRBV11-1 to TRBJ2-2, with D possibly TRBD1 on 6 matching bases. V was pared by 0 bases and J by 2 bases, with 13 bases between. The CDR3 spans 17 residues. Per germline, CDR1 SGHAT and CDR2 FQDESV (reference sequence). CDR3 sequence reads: CASSLALGDKNTGELFF. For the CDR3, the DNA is TGTGCCAGCAGCTTAGCCCTGGGGGACAAAAACACCGGGGAGCTGTTTTTT.

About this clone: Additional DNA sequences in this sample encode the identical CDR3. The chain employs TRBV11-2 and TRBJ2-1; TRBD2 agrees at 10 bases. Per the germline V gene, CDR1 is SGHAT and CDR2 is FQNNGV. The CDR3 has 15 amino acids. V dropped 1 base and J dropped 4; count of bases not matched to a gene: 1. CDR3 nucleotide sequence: TGTGCCAGCAGCTTAGGGACTAGCGGATACAATGAGCAGTTCTTC. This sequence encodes CASSLGTSGYNEQFF.

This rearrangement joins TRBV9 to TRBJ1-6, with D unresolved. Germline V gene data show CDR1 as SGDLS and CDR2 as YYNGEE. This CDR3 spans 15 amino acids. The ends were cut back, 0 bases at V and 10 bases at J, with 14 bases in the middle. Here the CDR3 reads CASSVDGGRGSPLHF. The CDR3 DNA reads TGTGCCAGCAGCGTAGATGGAGGGAGAGGGTCACCCCTCCACTTT.

DNA of the CDR3: TGTGCCAGCAGTTTTCAGCCGGGACAGAAAATCCGTCATAGCAATCAGCCCCAGCATTTT. This gives the protein CASSFQPGQKIRHSNQPQHF. The genes are TRBV28 and TRBJ1-5, with 7 bases matching TRBD1. This CDR3 has 20 amino acids. Germline V gene data show CDR1 as MDHEN and CDR2 as SYDVKM. The trim removed 3 bases at V and 0 bases at J, leaving 17 bases unmatched.

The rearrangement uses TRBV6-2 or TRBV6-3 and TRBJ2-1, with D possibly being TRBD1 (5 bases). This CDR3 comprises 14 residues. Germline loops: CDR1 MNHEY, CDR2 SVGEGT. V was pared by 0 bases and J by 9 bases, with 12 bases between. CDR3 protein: CASSYSGFGAEQFF. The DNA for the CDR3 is TGTGCCAGCAGTTACTCTGGTTTTGGGGCTGAGCAGTTCTTC.

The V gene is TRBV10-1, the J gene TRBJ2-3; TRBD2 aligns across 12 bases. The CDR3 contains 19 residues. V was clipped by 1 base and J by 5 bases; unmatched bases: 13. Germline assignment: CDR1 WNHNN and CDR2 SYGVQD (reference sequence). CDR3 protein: CASSEYLAGGPSVGDTQYF. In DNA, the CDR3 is TGCGCCAGCAGTGAGTACCTAGCGGGAGGGCCCTCGGTTGGAGATACGCAGTATTTT.

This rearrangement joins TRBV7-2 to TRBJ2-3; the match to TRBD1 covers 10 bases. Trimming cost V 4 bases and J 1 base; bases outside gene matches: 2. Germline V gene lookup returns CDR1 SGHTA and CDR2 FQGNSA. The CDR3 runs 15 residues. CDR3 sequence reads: CASSSGTGGTDTQYF. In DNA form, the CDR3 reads TGTGCCAGCAGCTCTGGGACAGGGGGCACAGATACGCAGTATTTT.

This CDR3 reads CASSFTSGRAQFF. The CDR3 nucleotides read TGTGCCAGCAGTTTTACTAGCGGGAGGGCCCAGTTCTTC. The gene calls are TRBV6-5 and TRBJ2-1; TRBD2 matches 13 bases. The CDR3 is 13 residues long. After removal of 4 bases from V and 13 bases from J, the junction contained 4 bases not matched to a gene. The germline gives CDR1 MNHEY, CDR2 SVGAGI.

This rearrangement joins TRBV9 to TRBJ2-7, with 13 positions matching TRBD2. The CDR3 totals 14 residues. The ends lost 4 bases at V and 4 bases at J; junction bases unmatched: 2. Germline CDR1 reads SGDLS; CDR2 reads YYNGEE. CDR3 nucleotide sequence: TGTGCCAGCAGCATGGGACTAGCGGGGTACGAGCAGTACTTC. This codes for CASSMGLAGYEQYF.

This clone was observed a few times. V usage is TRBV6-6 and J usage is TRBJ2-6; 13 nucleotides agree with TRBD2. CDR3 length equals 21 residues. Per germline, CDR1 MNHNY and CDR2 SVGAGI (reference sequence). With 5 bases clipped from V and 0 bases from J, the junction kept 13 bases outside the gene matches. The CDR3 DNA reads TGTGCCAGCAGTCATACCGGGACTAGCGGGATGCTGCCCTCTGGGGCCAACGTCCTGACTTTC. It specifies CASSHTGTSGMLPSGANVLTF.

The CDR3 nucleotides are TGCGCCAGCAGCCAGGTGACAGGGGTTAATCAGCCCCAGCATTTT. Amino acids: CASSQVTGVNQPQHF. The chain recombines TRBV4-3 with TRBJ1-5, with TRBD1 matching over 8 bases. The junction had 5 bases not matched to a gene; V was cut back by 3 bases and J by 4 bases. This CDR3 has 15 amino acids. Germline CDR1 is LGHNA and CDR2 is YSLEER.

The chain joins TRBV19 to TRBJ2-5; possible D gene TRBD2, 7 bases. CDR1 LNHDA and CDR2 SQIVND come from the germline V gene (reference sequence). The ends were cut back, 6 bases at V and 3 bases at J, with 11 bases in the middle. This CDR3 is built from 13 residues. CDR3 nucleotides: TGTGCCAGTAGGGGGGGGGCCGAAGAGACCCAGTACTTC. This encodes CASRGGAEETQYF.